This T cell receptor (beta chain) was recovered during a study of cytomegalovirus exposure and HLA in healthy donors (TCRdb year 2017). Broadly, across the study: An earlier analysis of roughly 630 of the donors reported 250 to 300 Gb of sequence data and 117 million unique TCR beta sequences from roughly 200 million T cells. Approximately 310 gigabases of sequencing data and approximately 85 million unique TCR sequences were included in an early release covering several hundred HLA-typed donors. Among the 398 genotyped donors, about 83% belonged to the genetic ancestry cluster associated with self-reported Caucasian donors. The aim of the study was to test whether cataloging public T cell receptors could identify signatures of past pathogen exposure. The study used immunosequencing to profile the T cell repertoires of approximately 650 subjects and linked those repertoires to cytomegalovirus serostatus. Along with the approximately 700-subject first cohort, a separate validation cohort of around 120 different subjects was used. High-throughput TCR immunosequencing, statistical association of individual TCRs with disease status, and machine learning were combined to predict cytomegalovirus infection status. In a later analysis, previously published TCR beta repertoires from roughly 710 donors were re-analyzed and high-resolution HLA genotyping was added so that TCR occurrence patterns could be studied. Rather than drawing on any new phenotypic data, the later analysis identified candidate immune exposures from TCR beta sequences and the way those sequences occurred across donors. An earlier analysis of more than 450 of the donors used high-throughput TCR beta sequencing to judge whether each TCR beta V gene segment behaved as functional or pseudogenic. Donor age, sex, ethnicity and CMV serostatus were collected together with the repertoire data. A later genetic analysis took genome-wide SNP genotypes for about 55% of the 666 donors and used that subset as a discovery cohort. All discovery cohort repertoires had been generated using a single sequencing platform. HLA typing covered class I and class II loci at four-digit resolution. Typing coverage differed by locus: A, B, C, DRB1 and DQB1 were typed in roughly 629-630 donors, DQA1 in 522, DPA1 in nearly 610, and DPB1 in roughly 450. Four to six DR-DQ haplotypes were handled as single units for association and clustering, since linkage in the cohort was strong. Among some 400 genotyped donors of the cohort, an average of about 240,000 unique TCR beta nucleotide sequences was sequenced per donor, of which about 18% were non-productive. The investigation overall reported the following: The classifier was reported to diagnose cytomegalovirus status with high specificity and sensitivity in both the original cohort and the validation cohort. According to a later analysis, TCR association rates differed among HLA loci, with DRB1 alleles showing the most associated TCRs and HLA-C alleles showing the fewest. A few of the identified cytomegalovirus-associated TCR beta chains were confirmed in vitro to be specific for cytomegalovirus antigens. A further reported finding was that TCR beta sequences accurately predicted the HLA-A and HLA-B alleles for most subjects in the first cohort. HLA typing was unavailable for some donors at each locus, so association tests used only the typed subset. When HLA alleles, especially DR and DQ, strongly co-occurred, attributing TCR associations to individual alleles was difficult. Across donors, most TCR sequences were observed very rarely, whereas some public TCRs were present in many individuals. Most CMV-associated TCR beta chains appeared to be HLA-restricted in a later analysis, and the HLA associations seemed to be driven largely by CMV exposure. Roughly uniform sequencing depth across donors was assumed in presence/absence analyses, although this assumption may not hold. The cohort was sequenced for TCR beta chains only, and without alpha or paired-chain data the features that could be detected were limited. The authors suggested that the approach could potentially be extended to other disease states and immunological phenotypes. The study listed approximately 150 TCR beta chains as associated with cytomegalovirus. In a later analysis, HLA-associated TCR beta chains were found to be more clonally expanded and to have lower generation probabilities than equally common non-associated chains. Broadly in line with IMGT annotations, most TCR beta V segments showed up in productive rearrangements about 87% or about 30% of the time in an earlier analysis of about 500 of the donors. Compared with the approximately 670-donor mean, donors in an Asian-associated ancestry cluster had fewer N-insertions in productive TCRs, according to a later genetic analysis. An association between a missense DCLRE1C variant and V-gene and J-gene trimming of TCR beta chains was found in a later genetic analysis and replicated in an independent cohort. The only immune exposure information available for the cohort was CMV serostatus. Correlated functional status among segregating V segments might be attributable to linkage disequilibrium, but an unknown experimental factor could not be ruled out. According to a later analysis, parvovirus B19, influenza, CMV and Epstein-Barr virus appeared linked to several top co-occurrence clusters. Because counts were too low, seventeen rarely observed V segments, including chromosome 9 orphons, were excluded from the earlier analysis of under 650 of the donors. Because the 87-base-pair reads could not distinguish some IMGT-functional V segments, including TRBV6-2 and TRBV6-3, those segments were excluded. Specific HLA alleles were associated with 15,000 to 20,000 TCR beta sequences at a false discovery rate of 0.05 in a later analysis. A group of highly shared sequence variants was considered likely to be a technical artifact of the sequencing pipeline.

About this clone itself: Its binding antigen is unknown. No clone much larger than this one lies a single base away; base qualities are absent.

Trimming leaves V shorter by 3 bases and J shorter by 4 bases, with the junction holding 15 bases beyond the gene matches. In the germline V gene, CDR1 corresponds to MGHRA and CDR2 to YSYEKL. The CDR3 spans 19 residues, from the cysteine through the phenylalanine. Of all the DNA, just the CDR3 is kept, 57 bases in frame from base 1. The cohort consisted of some 670 healthy bone marrow donors. At the time of sampling, every cohort member was nominally healthy, though immune exposures that went unrecorded were likely present. The donor tested CMV seropositive, placing the donor among the 290 or so seropositive members of the cohort. Each donor provided a peripheral blood sample, and peripheral blood mononuclear cells were used for TCR beta sequencing. The Qiagen DNeasy Blood Extraction Kit was used to extract genomic DNA from the blood cell samples. Libraries were constructed by the immunoSEQ multiplex PCR assay. The multiplex PCR relied on a mix of 60 forward primers for TCR Vbeta segments and 13 reverse primers for TCR Jbeta segments. The CDR3 region of rearranged TCR beta genes was amplified from genomic DNA by a multiplex PCR assay. The Illumina HiSeq System was used to sequence the amplified TCR beta libraries as 87-base-pair reads. The study's own analysis went as follows. In a later analysis, roughly 80 million unique TCR beta chains were counted across the approximately 620 repertoires, and around 10 million of these chains were shared by at least two donors. A nearest-neighbor algorithm error-corrected the raw reads and collapsed the reads into unique sequences, merging closely related sequences to remove PCR and sequencing errors. CDR3 sequences were aligned to IMGT reference sequences to assign V, D and J gene segments. For a sequence to be retained, a match of at least six nucleotides was required to both a V gene segment and a J gene segment. A rearrangement was called productive if the CDR3 had no stop codons and remained in frame with V and J, and every other rearrangement was called non-productive. CDR3 was defined by IMGT convention, running from the second conserved V-encoded cysteine to the conserved J-encoded phenylalanine. In an earlier analysis of 587 of the donors, sequences lacking an unambiguous match to a single V gene segment were excluded. An earlier analysis of 587 of the donors called V segments functional above 56.7% productive rearrangements and segregating when the between-donor standard deviation exceeded 5%. A statistical classification framework was built for diagnosing cytomegalovirus status from the catalog of TCR beta chain sequences. In a later analysis, V and J genes were assigned by comparing TCR nucleotide sequences against IMGT/GENE-DB human TR gene sequences. Using the TCRdist pipeline, a later analysis assigned CDR3 sequences along with most-parsimonious VDJ recombination scenarios. A later analysis defined each TCR beta chain by its CDR3 amino acid sequence plus V-gene family, and excluded reads lacking a unique V-gene family. To address suspected cross-contamination and a sequencing artifact, a later analysis removed approximately 600 highly shared, low-generation-probability nucleotide sequences. In a later analysis, a clonal expansion index for each public chain was calculated from normalized within-repertoire ranks of inferred template counts. A later analysis computed generation probabilities with a VDJ recombination model fitted to out-of-frame rearrangements, and checked the results against IGoR. A later analysis scored TCR-TCR, TCR-HLA and TCR-CMV co-occurrence with hypergeometric tests, applying a repertoire-size bias correction to TCR pairs. A later analysis estimated false discovery rates by permuting HLA or CMV assignments 20 times. In a later analysis, co-occurring TCRs were grouped using DBSCAN, and TCRdist sequence similarity was added for clustering within HLA-allele-positive subsets. Co-occurrence clustering excluded repertoires with fewer than 30,000 or more than 120,000 public chains, plus five with anomalous nucleotide sharing. TCRdb obtained this table from immuneACCESS and retained in-frame rearrangements with V and J assigned. These tables miss some clones; where compared with another copy, unresolved V genes account for less than half of the shortfall, and the remainder is unexplained. V and J calls and clone size come straight from that table; D and trimming were deduced from the DNA. The sample has about 110,000 clones on record, more than 70% of them singletons. In total, the top ten clones hold over 2.5% of the sample.

The clonotype was recovered from a woman in her sixties in good health and CMV-seropositive. The V and J segments used are TRBV4-1 and TRBJ2-7, with 13 bases matching TRBD2. The sequencing sample was made of PBMCs. The sequenced DNA is TGCGCCAGCAGCCATTATAGGCCCCGGACTAGCGGGAGTTTATACGAGCAGTACTTC. Its translation reads: CASSHYRPRTSGSLYEQYF.